A single TCR beta chain is shown here with its context. No antigen is known for it. The data were obtained in a study of T-cell memory formation after mild COVID-19. Whole-study results and caveats: The study detected some responding clones in pre-infection memory, suggesting cross-reactive memory joined. The study found balanced CD4/CD8 in clones contracting day 15 to 85 and a CD4+ lean in later expanders.

TCRdb passed the 5' RACE reads through MiXCR, listing each CDR3 protein once. The table lists more than 55,000 distinct CDR3 sequences, 8% to 10% of them singletons. CDR3 length: 16 amino acids. Germline CDR1 and CDR2: LNHDA and SQIVND (reference sequence). V shed 8 bases and J shed 3 bases, with 22 bases lying between them. The source material was PBMCs or a T cell subset sorted from them (not recorded which). This chain joins TRBV19 and TRBJ1-2; no firm D call. This receptor was taken from a man between 18 and 35 years old who had mild COVID-19 (a few samples of this study predate the infection). Cell type and time point are not known. In DNA, the CDR3 is TGTGCCAGTGGGGAATTACAACCGGATTGGGACTATGGCTACACCTTC. This gives the protein CASGELQPDWDYGYTF. Based on the CDR3 plus reference TRBV19 and TRBJ1-2, the full variable domain is DGGITQSPKYLFRKEGQNVTLSCEQNLNHDAMYWYRQDPGQGLRLIYYSQIVNDFQKGDIAEGYSVSREKKESFPLTVTSAQKNPTAFYLCASGELQPDWDYGYTFGSGTRLTVV.